This T cell receptor (beta chain) stems from a study of shared clonotypes between healthy human individuals. Study-level points and caveats: Memory subsets generally showed smaller estimated richness than naive subsets did. Represented diversity, genetic and exposure-history alike, was limited by few donors. Some clonotypes were shared by all four sorted-subset donors, while others were not shared. The non-shared ones had lower generation probabilities than the shared ones.

Original processing methods: ImmunoSEQ yielded junction-only sequences lacking quality scores, so filtering differed. The repertoire was sequenced with immunoSEQ multiplex PCR; TCRdb's copy has only in-frame clones and lacks some. The DNA gave D and trimming, while V, J and clone size come from that table. The sample has 1.6 million or so clones; roughly 96% are singletons. This CDR3 region has 16 residues. The V gene lost 3 bases and the J gene lost 1 base, with 13 bases spanning the gap. Germline CDR1 LNHDA, CDR2 SQIVND (reference sequence). On this clone: Its antigen is as yet unknown.

Sequencing was carried out using naive CD4+ T cells sorted from blood. Stated subset: CD45RA+ positively selected. The sequence was collected from a man younger than 45 in good health. This chain connects TRBV19 to TRBJ1-5; a possible D gene is TRBD1 (5 bases). CDR3 sequence reads: CASSISRQSSNQPQHF. CDR3 DNA sequence: TGTGCCAGTAGTATTTCTCGACAGTCGAGCAATCAGCCCCAGCATTTT.